The 16 T cell receptor beta chains below all came from one sample that was sequenced in a study of T-cell memory formation after mild COVID-19. TCRdb re-called the 5' RACE reads with MiXCR, one entry per CDR3 protein. The profile shows roughly 500,000 distinct CDR3 sequences, roughly 20% of them singletons. Input material: PBMCs or a T cell subset sorted from them (not recorded which). Receptors were obtained from an adult woman who had mild COVID-19 (a few samples of this study predate the infection). Cell type and time point are not known.

This chain uses TRBV29-1 with TRBJ1-3; D not certain. CDR3 length: 12 residues. Looked up from germline, CDR1 is SQVTM and CDR2 is ANQGSEA. V dropped 1 base and J dropped 1 base, with 2 bases sitting between them. The CDR3 DNA is TGCAGCGTTGAAGGGTCTGGAAACACCATATATTTT. This translates into CSVEGSGNTIYF. The whole variable domain, filled in from reference TRBV29-1 and TRBJ1-3, reads SAVISQKPSRDICQRGTSLTIQCQVDSQVTMMFWYRQQPGQSLTLIATANQGSEATYESGFVIDKFPISRPNLTFSTLTVSNMSPEDSSIYLCSVEGSGNTIYFGEGSWLTVV.

This chain uses TRBV11-2 with TRBJ1-2; D not resolved. The germline gives CDR1 SGHAT, CDR2 FQNNGV. With 9 bases removed from V and 6 bases from J, the gap between germline ends came to 8 bases. The CDR3 loop spans 10 amino acids. CDR3 in amino acids: CARKEDGYTF. The CDR3 DNA reads TGTGCCAGAAAAGAGGATGGCTACACCTTC. The entire variable domain, with the rest obtained from reference TRBV11-2 and TRBJ1-2, is as follows: EAGVAQSPRYKIIEKRQSVAFWCNPISGHATLYWYQQILGQGPKLLIQFQNNGVVDDSQLPKDRFSAERLKGVDSTLKIQPAKLEDSAVYLCARKEDGYTFGSGTRLTVV.

The chain employs TRBV19 and TRBJ1-2; 9 bases align to TRBD1. CDR1 is LNHDA, CDR2 SQIVND, per germline (reference sequence). This CDR3 is 19 amino acids long. With 5 bases clipped from V and 3 bases from J, the junction kept 19 bases outside the gene matches. The CDR3 spells CASSRRAEQGAMTHYGYTF. CDR3 DNA sequence: TGTGCCAGTAGTCGAAGAGCGGAACAGGGGGCTATGACCCACTATGGCTACACCTTC.

The gene calls are TRBV12-3 or TRBV12-4 and TRBJ2-2; 12 nucleotides agree with TRBD2. The CDR3 length is 18 residues. V was clipped by 6 bases and J by 6 bases; unmatched bases: 14. CDR3: CASSPRTSGTLFAGELFF. The CDR3 bases are TGTGCCAGCAGCCCTCGGACTAGCGGGACACTATTCGCCGGGGAGCTGTTTTTT.

The chain employs TRBV20-1 and TRBJ2-7, with 8 bases aligning to TRBD1. The CDR3 is 18 residues long. CDR1 and CDR2 from the germline V gene are DFQATT and SNEGSKA (reference sequence). J lost 0 bases, V lost 2 bases, and 15 bases had no gene match. CDR3 nucleotide sequence: TGCAGTGCTAGAACATTTATTGGGGGACAGGAGAGCTCCTACGAGCAGTACTTC. Translation gives CSARTFIGGQESSYEQYF.

This clonotype has just a few counts. The V call is TRBV5-1, the J call TRBJ1-1; a possible D gene is TRBD1 (5 bases). The CDR3 is made up of 15 amino acids. Germline values: CDR1 SGHRS, CDR2 YFSETQ. Trimming shortened V by 10 bases and J by 4 bases, and 23 bases separated the two germline ends. The CDR3, as DNA: TGCGCCCCACAGGAAGTCGAGCGGGTGTGCACTGAAGCTTTCTTT. Amino acids: CAPQEVERVCTEAFF. Together with reference TRBV5-1 and TRBJ1-1, the CDR3 gives the full variable domain: KAGVTQTPRYLIKTRGQQVTLSCSPISGHRSVSWYQQTPGQGLQFLFEYFSETQRNKGNFPGRFSGRQFSNSRSEMNVSTLELGDSALYLCAPQEVERVCTEAFFGQGTRLTVV.

A few counts support this clonotype. The chain links TRBV27 to TRBJ1-2; D is possibly TRBD1 (5 bases). Germline CDR1 is MNHEY and CDR2 is SMNVEV (reference sequence). The CDR3 is made up of 14 amino acids. V lost 3 bases, J lost 5 bases, and 13 bases lay in between. The CDR3 loop reads CASSLAGMGYGYTF. The CDR3 DNA reads as TGTGCCAGCAGTTTGGCAGGGATGGGGTATGGCTACACCTTC.

This clonotype was counted a few times. The chain carries TRBV12-3 or TRBV12-4 and TRBJ1-3; TRBD1 matches 7 bases. V was pared by 6 bases and J by 2 bases, with 1 base of the junction left unmatched. This CDR3 comprises 13 residues. CDR3 in DNA: TGTGCCAGCAGGACAGGGCCTGGAAACACCATATATTTT. Its translation: CASRTGPGNTIYF.

The chain carries TRBV19 and TRBJ1-1; D is possibly TRBD1 (5 bases). The CDR3 has 13 amino acids. Germline-derived CDR1 and CDR2 are LNHDA and SQIVND (reference sequence). Deletions cut 1 base from V and 4 bases from J, with 7 bases between. The CDR3 coding sequence is TGTGCCAGTAGTATAGTTGGGGGCACTGAAGCTTTCTTT. Amino acid sequence: CASSIVGGTEAFF.

A note on this clonotype: One junction end disagrees with the germline gene, perhaps due to a read error. The V gene is TRBV6-5, the J gene TRBJ1-4; D unresolved. This CDR3 spans 15 amino acids. CDR1 and CDR2 (germline): MNHEY, SVGAGI. CDR3 nucleotides: TGTGCCAGCAGATACTCAGCAGGTCCTGCGGAAAAACTGTTTTTT. This translates into CASRYSAGPAEKLFF.

A single count supports this clonotype. This chain connects TRBV7-9 to TRBJ2-7; TRBD2 matches at 12 bases. Germline CDR1 is SEHNR and CDR2 is FQNEAQ (reference sequence). The CDR3 is made up of 16 amino acids. V lost 5 bases and J lost 2; bases outside the gene matches: 7. This CDR3 reads CASSPRTSGVTYEQYF. The CDR3 bases are TGTGCCAGCAGCCCACGGACTAGCGGGGTCACCTACGAGCAGTACTTC.

The chain joins TRBV7-2 to TRBJ2-7, with TRBD2 matching over 8 bases. Germline V gene lookup returns CDR1 SGHTA and CDR2 FQGNSA. Trimming removed 4 bases from V and 6 bases from J; junction bases left unmatched: 11. CDR3 size: 15 residues. The CDR3 region has the DNA TGTGCCAGCAGCTGGGGAGGAGCGGGAGAGGCCGAGCAGTACTTC. Translated, it gives CASSWGGAGEAEQYF.

This clonotype was seen ten or more times. V and J are TRBV12-3 or TRBV12-4 and TRBJ2-3, with D unclear. The germline V and J ends were trimmed by 6 bases and 1 base, with 8 bases remaining between them. CDR3 length: 13 residues. The CDR3 loop is CASRRVGTDTQYF. In DNA, the CDR3 is TGTGCCAGCAGACGAGTGGGCACAGATACGCAGTATTTT.

The chain is built from TRBV4-1 and TRBJ2-5; D perhaps matches TRBD1 (5 bases). The V end was cut by 4 bases, the J end by 4 bases, with 16 bases between. The CDR3 is 15 residues long. Looked up from germline, CDR1 is MGHRA and CDR2 is YSYEKL. CDR3 sequence: CASSPGAANRETQYF. The CDR3 DNA sequence: TGCGCCAGCAGCCCTGGGGCGGCTAACCGAGAGACCCAGTACTTC.

The chain links TRBV9 to TRBJ1-1; D uncertain. This CDR3 is 15 amino acids long. In germline, CDR1 is SGDLS, CDR2 YYNGEE. V lost 0 bases, J lost 1 base, and 10 bases lay in between. In DNA, the CDR3 is TGTGCCAGCAGCGTAGAAGCAGGATCGAACACTGAAGCTTTCTTT. This codes for CASSVEAGSNTEAFF.

The V and J genes are TRBV5-4 and TRBJ2-2; TRBD2 aligns across 8 bases. The CDR3 loop spans 13 amino acids. Germline values: CDR1 SGHNT, CDR2 YYREEE (reference sequence). In DNA form, the CDR3 reads TGTGGAGCGGGGGCAGGGGTTACCGGGGAGCTGTTTTTT. This translates into CGAGAGVTGELFF.